Each of the 18 T cell receptor beta chains below was sequenced from the same sample in a study of T cell repertoires in cytomegalovirus infection. TCRdb called the reads again in MiXCR, with one record for every CDR3 protein. Among over 200,000 distinct CDR3 sequences, approximately 15% were seen once, and the ten largest hold 8.5% to 9%. Source material: PBMCs. The receptors were gathered from a human donor in good health (CMV status not recorded). Some clones in this sample may be carry-over from other donors' samples.

This clonotype turned up a few times. This chain links TRBV29-1 with TRBJ2-2; no clear D gene. This CDR3 has 13 residues. The germline gives CDR1 SQVTM, CDR2 ANQGSEA. V was cut by 4 bases and J by 2 bases, with 8 bases left in between. In nucleotides, the CDR3 is TGCAGCGTTGTGAGTGTAAACACCGGGGAGCTGTTTTTT. It specifies CSVVSVNTGELFF.

This chain links TRBV5-4 with TRBJ1-2, with 10 nucleotides matching TRBD1. This CDR3 has 15 residues. The V gene's germline CDR1 is SGHNT and CDR2 YYREEE (reference sequence). V was pared by 0 bases and J by 6 bases, with 5 bases of the junction left unmatched. The CDR3 bases are TGTGCCAGCAGCTTGGCGGGACAGGGGAAGAATGGCTACACCTTC. This gives the protein CASSLAGQGKNGYTF.

In this sample, this clonotype turned up a few times. The V and J genes are TRBV12-3 or TRBV12-4 and TRBJ2-3; 9 bases are a match to TRBD1. The CDR3 runs to 15 residues. V lost 6 bases and J lost 4; bases outside the gene matches: 8. The CDR3 protein is CASRKGQGGADTQYF. DNA for the CDR3: TGTGCCAGCAGGAAGGGACAGGGAGGGGCAGATACGCAGTATTTT.

In its sample, this clonotype was seen a few times. In DNA form, the CDR3 reads TGCAGCGTTGAAGCTCCGGGACATGGGGCCGGGGAGCTGTTTTTT. Amino acids: CSVEAPGHGAGELFF. The J gene is TRBJ2-2, the V gene TRBV29-1; D possibly corresponds to TRBD1 (6 bases). This CDR3 is 15 amino acids long. Trimming cost V 1 base and J 6 bases, with 15 bases left between them. Germline V gene lookup returns CDR1 SQVTM and CDR2 ANQGSEA.

The sample holds many counts of this clonotype. This rearrangement joins TRBV7-9 to TRBJ1-1; TRBD1 is a possible D gene (5 bases). V lost 6 bases and J lost 1, with 15 bases in between. Germline-derived CDR1 and CDR2 are SEHNR and FQNEAQ (reference sequence). This CDR3 has 15 amino acids. The CDR3 sequence is CASRRSGTENTEAFF. The CDR3 DNA reads TGTGCCAGCAGGAGGTCAGGGACTGAGAACACTGAAGCTTTCTTT.

In this sample, this clonotype turned up many times. The chain uses TRBV7-2 and TRBJ2-7, with TRBD1 matching 8 bases. The germline CDR1 and CDR2 sequences are SGHTA and FQGNSA. The CDR3 sequence is 15 residues long. V was pared by 4 bases and J by 3 bases, with 8 bases of the junction left unmatched. The CDR3 DNA is TGTGCCAGCAGCTCGGTGGGACAGGCTGTCTACGAGCAGTACTTC. It translates to CASSSVGQAVYEQYF. The full variable domain, with the rest looked up from reference TRBV7-2 and TRBJ2-7, is GAGVSQSPSNKVTEKGKDVELRCDPISGHTALYWYRQSLGQGLEFLIYFQGNSAPDKSGLPSDRFSAERTGGSVSTLTIQRTQQEDSAVYLCASSSVGQAVYEQYFGPGTRLTVT.

The V gene is TRBV7-2, the J gene TRBJ1-2; the match to TRBD1 covers 7 bases. The CDR3 runs to 16 residues. Germline values: CDR1 SGHTA, CDR2 FQGNSA. V lost 5 bases to trimming and J lost 0 bases; unmatched junction nucleotides: 9. CDR3 bases: TGTGCCAGCAGCATCGCCGGGACAGCATCTAACTATGGCTACACCTTC. Encoded protein: CASSIAGTASNYGYTF.

In this sample, this clonotype turned up many times. The chain employs TRBV7-2 and TRBJ2-1; D unclear. Germline CDR1 and CDR2: SGHTA and FQGNSA. Trimming pared 2 bases from V and 0 bases from J, leaving 5 bases between. The CDR3 loop spans 14 amino acids. Here the CDR3 reads CASSLSSSYNEQFF. The CDR3 DNA is TGTGCCAGCAGCTTATCCAGCTCCTACAATGAGCAGTTCTTC. The variable domain in full, completed from reference TRBV7-2 and TRBJ2-1, reads GAGVSQSPSNKVTEKGKDVELRCDPISGHTALYWYRQSLGQGLEFLIYFQGNSAPDKSGLPSDRFSAERTGGSVSTLTIQRTQQEDSAVYLCASSLSSSYNEQFFGPGTRLTVL.

This clonotype was seen repeatedly, ten times or more. This chain links TRBV6-2 or TRBV6-3 with TRBJ1-5; D remains unclear. This CDR3 is 17 amino acids long. Between the trimmed V and J ends, which lost 4 bases and 7 bases, there was a span of 23 bases. Per germline, CDR1 MNHEY and CDR2 SVGEGT. The CDR3 coding sequence is TGTGCCAGCAGTTCGGACTTAAGATCACCATTTCTACAGCCCCAGCATTTT. This codes for CASSSDLRSPFLQPQHF.

This clonotype was counted only a few times. The chain links TRBV20-1 to TRBJ2-2; D is ambiguous. The germline V gene encodes CDR1 DFQATT and CDR2 SNEGSKA (reference sequence). This CDR3 region has 12 residues. The V end lost 4 bases, the J end lost 2 bases, and 5 bases lay between the germline ends. CDR3 sequence: CSAISNTGELFF. The DNA of the CDR3 is TGCAGTGCTATTAGTAACACCGGGGAGCTGTTTTTT.

There are many counts of this clonotype. This chain links TRBV7-2 with TRBJ1-5; possible D gene TRBD1, 5 bases. The germline CDR1 and CDR2 sequences are SGHTA and FQGNSA. Deletions cut 5 bases from V and 2 bases from J, with 13 bases between. CDR3 length: 15 amino acids. For the CDR3, the DNA is TGTGCCAGCAGCCGGGGCATCGTTGGCAATCAGCCCCAGCATTTT. Translation gives CASSRGIVGNQPQHF.

This clonotype has ten or more counts. V and J are TRBV5-1 and TRBJ2-3; D might be TRBD2 (5 bases). The CDR3 spans 13 residues. The ends were cut back, 0 bases at V and 6 bases at J, with 8 bases in the middle. Looked up from germline, CDR1 is SGHRS and CDR2 is YFSETQ. Here the CDR3 DNA reads TGCGCCAGCAGCTTGGAGAGGGCGGATACGCAGTATTTT. Amino acids: CASSLERADTQYF.

The chain employs TRBV15 and TRBJ2-1; 10 nucleotides match TRBD2. In germline, CDR1 is LNHNV, CDR2 YYDKDF (reference sequence). The CDR3 sequence is 18 residues long. V gave up 1 base and J gave up 7 bases; unmatched junction bases: 13. CDR3 nucleotide sequence: TGTGCCACCAGCAGAGGTCCAGCGGGAGGGCCCGGGGGGAATGAGCAGTTCTTC. Its protein is CATSRGPAGGPGGNEQFF.

J is TRBJ2-1 and V is TRBV5-1; D may be TRBD1 or TRBD2 (5 bases each). The germline V gene has CDR1 SGHRS and CDR2 YFSETQ. The CDR3 is made up of 15 amino acids. The V end was cut by 0 bases, the J end by 7 bases, with 14 bases between. This CDR3 is CASSLAVGTRNEQFF. CDR3 nucleotide sequence: TGCGCCAGCAGCTTGGCCGTCGGGACGCGGAATGAGCAGTTCTTC.

This clonotype was counted at least ten times. The gene calls are TRBV29-1 and TRBJ2-1, with 10 bases identical to TRBD2. There are 15 residues in the CDR3. V dropped 1 base and J dropped 9; count of bases not matched to a gene: 9. Per germline, CDR1 SQVTM and CDR2 ANQGSEA. CDR3 sequence (DNA): TGCAGCGTTGAAGTTCTAGCGGGAGAAATCATTGAGCAGTTCTTC. Its protein is CSVEVLAGEIIEQFF.

This clonotype has just a few counts. V is TRBV29-1 and J is TRBJ2-7; tentative D call: TRBD1 (5 bases). This CDR3 is built from 12 residues. V lost 6 bases, J lost 5 bases, and 14 bases lay in between. CDR1 is SQVTM and CDR2 is ANQGSEA in the germline V gene. The CDR3 loop is CSVMAGLHEQYF. The CDR3 region has the DNA TGCAGCGTGATGGCAGGGTTGCACGAGCAGTACTTC.

V gene TRBV5-1 combines with J gene TRBJ2-3; TRBD2 matches at 7 bases. Germline CDR1 SGHRS, CDR2 YFSETQ. V trimming: 5 bases; J trimming: 3 bases; junction bases outside the gene matches: 12. This CDR3 spans 16 amino acids. The CDR3 reads CASRFIKGLDTDTQYF. CDR3 coding DNA: TGCGCCAGCAGGTTTATAAAAGGACTAGATACAGATACGCAGTATTTT.

The chain couples TRBV29-1 to TRBJ2-3; 8 positions agree with TRBD1. The CDR3 contains 15 residues. Trimming cost V 6 bases and J 2 bases; bases outside gene matches: 10. Germline lookup yields CDR1 SQVTM and CDR2 ANQGSEA. The CDR3 loop reads CSVRGTGGITDTQYF. The CDR3, as DNA: TGCAGCGTGAGGGGGACAGGAGGAATCACAGATACGCAGTATTTT.